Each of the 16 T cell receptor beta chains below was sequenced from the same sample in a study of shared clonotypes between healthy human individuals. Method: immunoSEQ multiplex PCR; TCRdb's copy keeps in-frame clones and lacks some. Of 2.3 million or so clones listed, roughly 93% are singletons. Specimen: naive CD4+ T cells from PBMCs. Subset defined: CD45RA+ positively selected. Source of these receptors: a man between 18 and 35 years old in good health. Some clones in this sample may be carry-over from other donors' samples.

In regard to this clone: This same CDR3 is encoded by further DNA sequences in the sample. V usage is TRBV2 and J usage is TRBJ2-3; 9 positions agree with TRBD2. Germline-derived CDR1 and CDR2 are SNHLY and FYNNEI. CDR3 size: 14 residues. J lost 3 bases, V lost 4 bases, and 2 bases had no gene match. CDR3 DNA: TGTGCCAGCAGTGGTACTAGCGGGACAGATACGCAGTATTTT. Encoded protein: CASSGTSGTDTQYF.

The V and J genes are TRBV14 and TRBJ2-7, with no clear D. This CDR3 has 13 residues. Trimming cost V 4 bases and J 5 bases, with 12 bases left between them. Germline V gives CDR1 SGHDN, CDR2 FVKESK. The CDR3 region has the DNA TGTGCCAGCAGCCCTAATTCTAGAAACGAGCAGTACTTC. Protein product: CASSPNSRNEQYF.

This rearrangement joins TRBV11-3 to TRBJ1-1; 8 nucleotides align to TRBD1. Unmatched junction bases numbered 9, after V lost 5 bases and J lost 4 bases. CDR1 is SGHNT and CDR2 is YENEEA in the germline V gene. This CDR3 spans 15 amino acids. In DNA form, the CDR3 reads TGTGCCAGCAGCCCTGGACAGGGACGGAGCACTGAAGCTTTCTTT. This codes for CASSPGQGRSTEAFF.

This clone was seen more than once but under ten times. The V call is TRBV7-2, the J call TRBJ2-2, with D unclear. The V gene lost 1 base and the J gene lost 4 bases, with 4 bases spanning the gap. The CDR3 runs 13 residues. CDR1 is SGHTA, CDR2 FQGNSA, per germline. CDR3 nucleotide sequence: TGTGCCAGCAGCTTAGTAATCACCGGGGAGCTGTTTTTT. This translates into CASSLVITGELFF. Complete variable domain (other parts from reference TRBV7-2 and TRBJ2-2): GAGVSQSPSNKVTEKGKDVELRCDPISGHTALYWYRQSLGQGLEFLIYFQGNSAPDKSGLPSDRFSAERTGGSVSTLTIQRTQQEDSAVYLCASSLVITGELFFGEGSRLTVL.

The CDR3 spells CASTEPGVYTEAFF. The CDR3, as DNA: TGTGCCAGCACCGAGCCGGGGGTCTACACTGAAGCTTTCTTT. V and J are TRBV7-2 and TRBJ1-1; tentatively, D is TRBD1 (5 bases). CDR1 and CDR2 (germline): SGHTA, FQGNSA. CDR3 length: 14 amino acids. V was cut by 7 bases and J by 3 bases, with 15 bases left in between.

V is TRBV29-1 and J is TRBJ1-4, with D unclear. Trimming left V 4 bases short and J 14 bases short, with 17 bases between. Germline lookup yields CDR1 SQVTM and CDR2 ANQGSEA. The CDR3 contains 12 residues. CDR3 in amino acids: CSVVELGGRLFF. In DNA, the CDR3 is TGCAGCGTTGTAGAGCTGGGAGGGAGGCTGTTTTTT.

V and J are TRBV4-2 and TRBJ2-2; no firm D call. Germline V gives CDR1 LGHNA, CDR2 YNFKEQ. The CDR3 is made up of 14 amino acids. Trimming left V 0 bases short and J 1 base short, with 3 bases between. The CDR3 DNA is TGTGCCAGCAGCCAAGATCTGAACACCGGGGAGCTGTTTTTT. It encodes CASSQDLNTGELFF.

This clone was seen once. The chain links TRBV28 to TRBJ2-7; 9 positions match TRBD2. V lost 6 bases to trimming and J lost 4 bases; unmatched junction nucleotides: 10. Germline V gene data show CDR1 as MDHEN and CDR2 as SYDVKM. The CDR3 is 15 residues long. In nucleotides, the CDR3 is TGTGCCAGCAGAGTTCCAGCGGGAGGTGCTTACGAGCAGTACTTC. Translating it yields CASRVPAGGAYEQYF.

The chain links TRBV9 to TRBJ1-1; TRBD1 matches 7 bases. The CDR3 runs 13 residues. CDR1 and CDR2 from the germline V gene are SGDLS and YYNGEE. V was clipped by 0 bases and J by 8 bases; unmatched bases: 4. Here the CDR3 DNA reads TGTGCCAGCAGCGTAGCCCCGGGACAGGAAGCTTTCTTT. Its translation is CASSVAPGQEAFF.

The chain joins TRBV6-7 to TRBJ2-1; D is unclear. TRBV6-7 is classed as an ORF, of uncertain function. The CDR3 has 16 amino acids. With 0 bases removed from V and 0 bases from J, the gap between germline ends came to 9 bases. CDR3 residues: CASSYSGPSSYNEQFF. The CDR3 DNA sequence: TGTGCCAGCAGTTACTCAGGGCCGAGCTCCTACAATGAGCAGTTCTTC.

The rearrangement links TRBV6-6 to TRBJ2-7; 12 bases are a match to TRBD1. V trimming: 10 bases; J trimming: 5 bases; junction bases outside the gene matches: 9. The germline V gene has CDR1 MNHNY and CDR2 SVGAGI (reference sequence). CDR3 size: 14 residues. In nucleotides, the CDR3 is TGTGCCACCCGGCGGGACAGGGGGCCCGACGAGCAGTACTTC. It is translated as CATRRDRGPDEQYF.

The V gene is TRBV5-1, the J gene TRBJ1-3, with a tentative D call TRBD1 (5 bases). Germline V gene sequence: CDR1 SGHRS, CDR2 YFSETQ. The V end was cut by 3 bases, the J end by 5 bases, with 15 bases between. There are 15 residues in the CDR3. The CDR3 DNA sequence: TGCGCCAGCAGCTCGGGACTGCCGATTCGAAACACCATATATTTT. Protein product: CASSSGLPIRNTIYF.

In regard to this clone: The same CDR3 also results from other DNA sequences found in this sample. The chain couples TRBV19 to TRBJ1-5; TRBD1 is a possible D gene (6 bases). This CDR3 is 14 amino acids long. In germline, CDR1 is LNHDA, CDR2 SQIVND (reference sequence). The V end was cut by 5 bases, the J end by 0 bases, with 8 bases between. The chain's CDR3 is CASSLTGSNQPQHF. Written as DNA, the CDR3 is TGTGCCAGTAGTCTGACAGGTAGCAATCAGCCCCAGCATTTT.

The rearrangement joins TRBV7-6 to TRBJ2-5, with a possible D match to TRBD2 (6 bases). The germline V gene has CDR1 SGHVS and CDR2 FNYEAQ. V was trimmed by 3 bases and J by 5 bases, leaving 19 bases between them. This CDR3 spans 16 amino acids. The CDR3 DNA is TGTGCCAGCAGCTTCACCTCCATCTCCAGCGGGGAGACCCAGTACTTC. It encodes CASSFTSISSGETQYF.

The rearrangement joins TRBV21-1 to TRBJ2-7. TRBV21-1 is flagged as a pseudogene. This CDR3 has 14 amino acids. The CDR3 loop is CASSFLEGRYEQYF. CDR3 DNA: TGTGCCAGCAGTTTCCTTGAGGGGAGATACGAGCAGTACTTC.

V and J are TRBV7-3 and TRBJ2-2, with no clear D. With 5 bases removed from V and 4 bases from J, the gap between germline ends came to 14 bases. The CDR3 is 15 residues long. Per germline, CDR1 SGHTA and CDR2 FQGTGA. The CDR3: CASSKQRGGTGELFF. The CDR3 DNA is TGTGCCAGCAGCAAGCAGCGAGGTGGCACCGGGGAGCTGTTTTTT.